The sequence of this TCR beta chain was determined in a study of regulatory T cells in long-lasting Graves disease. General study findings and limits: Persistent patients shared more public clonotypes (roughly 3,000) than newly diagnosed patients (roughly 960).

Building of the TCR beta libraries involved iRepertoire HTBI primers and Arm-PCR of CDR3 regions. TCRdb reprocessed the multiplex PCR reads via MiXCR and lists one record per CDR3 protein. Among approximately 690,000 distinct CDR3 sequences listed, about 32% were seen once. Time point meaning: persistent/refractory GD, antithyroid drugs over 5 years with positive TRAb. PBMC-extracted RNA yielded the TCR library. About this clonotype: Antigen: not known.

Germline V CDR1 and CDR2: KGHDR, SFDVKD. The CDR3 totals 17 residues. V was pared by 4 bases and J by 0 bases, with 10 bases of the junction left unmatched. Sequenced here: peripheral blood mononuclear cells (PBMCs), sampled when the disease was refractory, from a patient treated with antithyroid drugs. V is TRBV24-1 and J is TRBJ2-7; 8 positions agree with TRBD1. The TCR comes from a female donor with Graves disease. CDR3 sequence: CATSERTGTVGSYEQYF. As DNA, the CDR3 is TGTGCCACCAGTGAACGGACAGGGACAGTAGGCTCCTACGAGCAGTACTTC.